The rows below give T cell receptor beta chains drawn from one sample of a study of T cell responses to AZD1222 COVID-19 vaccine. The protocol was immunoSEQ multiplex PCR, while the TCRdb copy is restricted to in-frame clones and leaves out a portion. The top ten clones hold roughly 27% of a sample with about 180,000 clones, more than 70% of them seen once. Sequencing was performed on peripheral blood, taken 28 days after the second AZD1222 dose. The receptors were gathered from an adult who received the AZD1222 COVID-19 vaccine. CDR3s leave out the opening cysteine and the closing phenylalanine or tryptophan.

>TRBJ2-2|TRBV6-5
ASRATNTGELF
>TRBJ2-1|TRBV9
ASSPRPDRDYSGRAGNEQF
>TRBJ1-2|TRBV30
AWSWTDYGYT
>TRBJ2-5|TRBV5-6
ASRYGPGLAVEAQY
>TRBJ2-1|TRBV24-1
ATSDTVVGRGNEQF
>TRBJ2-3|TRBV24-1
ATSGGGHPLEGITDTQY
>TRBJ2-5|TRBV3-1/TRBV3-2
ASRTSGSQETQY
>TRBJ2-1|TRBV12-3/TRBV12-4
ASSFGTVVEQF
>TRBJ1-1|TRBV28
ASSYGEVNTEAF
>TRBJ2-2|TRBV7-2
ASSPTGGRNTGELF
>TRBJ1-2|TRBV28
ASSLWDTSNYGYT
>TRBJ2-1|TRBV9
ASSVGGTGVNEQF
>TRBJ2-1|TRBV5-5
ASSIVPRGFSSYNEQF
>TRBJ2-3|TRBV6-1
ASSETGAWTDTQY
>TRBJ1-1|TRBV7-2
ASSLGAGRMNTEAF
>TRBJ2-3|TRBV6-1
ASVPLGSSTDTQY
>TRBJ2-2|TRBV19
ASTMTSPNTGELF
>TRBJ2-3|TRBV5-4
ASSLVEQSTDTQY
>TRBJ2-7|TRBV27
ASSLAGSYEQY
>TRBJ1-2|TRBV29-1
SVEDLHESYT
>TRBJ2-3|TRBV10-3
ASHPSGLAVSTDTQY
>TRBJ1-5|TRBV7-2
ASSSRFGNQPQH
>TRBJ2-7|TRBV9
ASSERTVLAGGDEQY
>TRBJ2-7|TRBV28
ASSRQYEQY
>TRBJ2-1|TRBV5-4
ASSLERDSYNEQF
>TRBJ2-2|TRBV5-1
ASSYPGLTGELF
>TRBJ1-2|TRBV5-6
ASSLAGGGGYT
>TRBJ2-3|TRBV6-4
ASRMGQGLGDTQY
>TRBJ1-3|TRBV18
ASSPRADLGNTIY
>TRBJ2-7|TRBV6-5
ASRVTAPYEQY
>TRBJ2-5|TRBV28
ASSSRERPQY
>TRBJ2-7|TRBV12-3/TRBV12-4
ASSPISYEQY
>TRBJ2-7|TRBV6-6
ASSSIGTSGTYEQY
>TRBJ2-3|TRBV27
ASISRGTDTQY
>TRBJ2-1|TRBV13
ASSLGGRHEQF
>TRBJ1-6|TRBV4-3
ASSQDPTGRDSPLH
>TRBJ2-1|TRBV7-9
ASSPTSGNEQF
>TRBJ2-1|TRBV10-3
AIVTSTHDEQF
>TRBJ2-1|TRBV10-3
AISETPSGSGYEQF
>TRBJ2-7|TRBV30
AWIGTSKGEQY
>TRBJ2-1|TRBV4-3
ASSHSGTGGNEQF
>TRBJ2-7|TRBV9
ASSPRGQTYEQY
>TRBJ2-1|TRBV28
ASSAMDEQF
>TRBJ2-7|TRBV5-8
ASSLRTITYEQY
>TRBJ2-7|TRBV11-2
ASSLVAGLSYEQY
>TRBJ2-4|TRBV28
ASSSQGVFQNIQY
>TRBJ2-7|TRBV6-2/TRBV6-3
ASSYSGRGVAYEQY
>TRBJ1-4|TRBV2
ARSGRDGSTNEKLF
>TRBJ1-2|TRBV7-6
ASSFRGWYGYT
>TRBJ1-5|TRBV4-1
ASSQVSGSGNQPQH